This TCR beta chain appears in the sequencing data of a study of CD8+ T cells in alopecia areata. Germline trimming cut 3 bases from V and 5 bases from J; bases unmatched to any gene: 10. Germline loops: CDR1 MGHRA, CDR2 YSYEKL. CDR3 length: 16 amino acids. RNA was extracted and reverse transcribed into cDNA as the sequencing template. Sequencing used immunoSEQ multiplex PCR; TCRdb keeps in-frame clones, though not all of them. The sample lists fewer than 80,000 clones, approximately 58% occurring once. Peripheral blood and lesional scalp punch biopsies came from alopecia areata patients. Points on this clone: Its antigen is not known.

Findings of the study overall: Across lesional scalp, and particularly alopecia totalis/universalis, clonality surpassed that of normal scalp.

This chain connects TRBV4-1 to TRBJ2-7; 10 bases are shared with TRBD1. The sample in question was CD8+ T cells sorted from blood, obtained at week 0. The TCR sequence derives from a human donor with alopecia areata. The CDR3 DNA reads TGCGCCAGCAGCCACCTCGGACAGGGGGTCGTTCACGAGCAGTACTTC. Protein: CASSHLGQGVVHEQYF.